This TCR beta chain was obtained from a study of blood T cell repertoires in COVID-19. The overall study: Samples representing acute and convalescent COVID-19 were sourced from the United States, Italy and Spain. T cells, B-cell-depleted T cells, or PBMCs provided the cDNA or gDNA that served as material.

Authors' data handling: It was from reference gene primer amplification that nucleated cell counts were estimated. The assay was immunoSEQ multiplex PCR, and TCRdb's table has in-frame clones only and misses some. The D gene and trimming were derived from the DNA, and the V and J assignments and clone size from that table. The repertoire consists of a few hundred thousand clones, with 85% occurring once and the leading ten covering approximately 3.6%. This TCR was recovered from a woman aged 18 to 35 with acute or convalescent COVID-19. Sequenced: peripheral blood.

CDR3 nucleotides: TGTGCCACCCGCTTTGGGGGCGCCTCTGGAAACACCATATATTTT. Its translation is CATRFGGASGNTIYF. The chain has TRBV10-3 and TRBJ1-3; D perhaps matches TRBD1 (6 bases). The ends were cut back, 10 bases at V and 0 bases at J, with 16 bases in the middle. Germline V gene sequence: CDR1 ENHRY, CDR2 SYGVKD. The length of the CDR3 is 15 residues.